Sequencing of this T cell receptor (beta chain) was carried out in a study of blood T cell repertoires in COVID-19. Study background: Sites in the United States, Italy and Spain provided acute and convalescent COVID-19 samples.

Participant ages covered roughly 18 to 89 years across about two dozen US areas. The V gene lost 9 bases and the J gene lost 6 bases, with 20 bases spanning the gap. The CDR3 consists of 14 residues. Germline CDR1 is KGHDR and CDR2 is SFDVKD. Sequencing used immunoSEQ multiplex PCR; TCRdb keeps in-frame clones, though not all of them. Altogether some 300,000 clones are present, roughly 87% being singletons, with the ten largest covering over 0.8%. V usage is TRBV24-1 and J usage is TRBJ2-7, with D hard to call. The clonotype was recovered from a woman in her twenties or thirties who had recovered from COVID-19. The sequenced material came from PBMCs or T cells enriched from blood (not recorded which). CDR3 in amino acids: CATAHDSTPSEQYF. The CDR3 DNA follows: TGTGCCACCGCTCATGATAGTACCCCGTCCGAGCAGTACTTC.